These T cell receptor beta chains were read from a single sample in a study of Ad26.COV2.S vaccination and SARS-CoV-2 variants. Only in-frame clones appear in the TCRdb table, and some are missing; sequencing was by immunoSEQ multiplex PCR. The sample yields hundreds of thousands of clones, over 75% seen once. Here the sequenced sample was peripheral blood, taken in a trial of Ad26.COV2.S vaccine versus placebo. Every receptor here comes from a person aged 18-60 years who received the Ad26.COV2.S COVID-19 vaccine or a placebo. Each CDR3 is given with its conserved first and last residue. The D gene is left open where the match is weak. Expanded clones get a size class; other rows say once, few or many, or leave the size out.

TRBJ1-2	TRBV6-2/TRBV6-3	NA	NA	TGTGCCAGCAGTTTAACAGGGAACTATGGCTACACCTTC	CASSLTGNYGYTF
TRBJ2-7	TRBV6-5	TRBD2	once	TGTGCCAGCAGTTACTCTCTAGCGGGAGCCTACGAGCAGTACTTC	CASSYSLAGAYEQYF
TRBJ1-2	TRBV6-5	TRBD1	NA	TGTGCCTCCACTTCAGGGGGGTATGGCTACACCTTC	CASTSGGYGYTF
TRBJ2-3	TRBV28	NA	NA	TGTGCCAGCAGCCGAAGCACAGATACGCAGTATTTT	CASSRSTDTQYF
TRBJ2-1	TRBV25-1	NA	NA	TGTGCCAGCAGTGGCCAGGGGGGAGGGCCTTGGAATGAGCAGTTCTTC	CASSGQGGGPWNEQFF
TRBJ2-5	TRBV7-7	NA	once	TGTGCCAGCAGCTCTCAGCTACAAGAGACCCAGTACTTC	CASSSQLQETQYF
TRBJ2-5	TRBV6-6	NA	NA	TGTGCCAGCAGTTACTTTGAGGAAACTAGGGACGAGACCCAGTACTTC	CASSYFEETRDETQYF
TRBJ1-1	TRBV9	NA	NA	TGTGCCAGCAGCGTCAGGGAATCGGTAGTAATCACTGAAGCTTTCTTT	CASSVRESVVITEAFF
TRBJ2-7	TRBV5-4	NA	NA	TGTGCCAGCAGCTCGGGAAGGGAGCTTTACGAGCAGTACTTC	CASSSGRELYEQYF
TRBJ1-1	TRBV25-1	NA	NA	TGTGCCAGCAGTGCTTTGGACGGATGGACTGAAGCTTTCTTT	CASSALDGWTEAFF
TRBJ2-3	TRBV11-2	NA	NA	TGTGCCAGCAGCCCCGCCTCTAGAGATACGCAGTATTTT	CASSPASRDTQYF
TRBJ1-5	TRBV7-9	NA	few	TGTGCCAGCAGCTTAGGTTATAGCAATCAGCCCCAGCATTTT	CASSLGYSNQPQHF
TRBJ1-2	TRBV28	NA	few	TGTGCCAGCAGTTTAGGAAACCCCGAGGAAGGCTACACCTTC	CASSLGNPEEGYTF
TRBJ2-6	TRBV4-1	TRBD2	NA	TGCGCCAGCAGCCAAGTAGGAGGACGCGCGGGAGGGCCTTCTGGGGCCAACGTCCTGACTTTC	CASSQVGGRAGGPSGANVLTF
TRBJ2-2	TRBV7-9	NA	few	TGTGCCAGCAGCTTAGGAGACTCCACCGGGGAGCTGTTTTTT	CASSLGDSTGELFF
TRBJ2-2	TRBV7-3	NA	NA	TGTGCCAGCAGCCCCCAGGGAGTCACCGGGGAGCTGTTTTTT	CASSPQGVTGELFF
TRBJ2-1	TRBV4-3	NA	NA	TGCGCCAGCAGCCAAGGGATAGGCAGCAGGGATGAGCAGTTCTTC	CASSQGIGSRDEQFF
TRBJ2-7	TRBV18	NA	NA	TGTGCCAGCTCACCACCCGGCGCCTACGAGCAGTACTTC	CASSPPGAYEQYF
TRBJ1-4	TRBV5-1	NA	NA	TGCGCCAGCAGCGTCGGACAGTCAACTAATGAAAAACTGTTTTTT	CASSVGQSTNEKLFF
TRBJ2-7	TRBV7-6	TRBD1	NA	TGTGCCAGCAGCCCCGGGACAGGGAGCGAGCAGTACTTC	CASSPGTGSEQYF
TRBJ2-3	TRBV6-2/TRBV6-3	NA	NA	TGTGCCAGCAGTGACTCACCCGGGACTCCACCCCTTGGGGATACGCAGTATTTT	CASSDSPGTPPLGDTQYF
TRBJ1-6	TRBV12-3/TRBV12-4	TRBD1	once	TGTGCCACCCGACAGGGATATAATTCACCCCTCCACTTT	CATRQGYNSPLHF